These 27 T cell receptor beta chains came from one sample sequenced in a study of T cells in Graves' hyperthyroidism and ophthalmopathy (dated by TCRdb to the late 2010s). Receptor libraries were prepared by multiplex PCR. Sequencing relied on an Illumina HiSeq 2000. The TCR beta CDR3 regions were amplified from RNA transcripts. For the first round of RT-PCR on the TCR CDR3, the HTBI primer set was used together with the Qiagen OneStep RT-PCR kit. In-frame beta chains were kept once TCRdb had trimmed the public reads at Q25 with fastp and called clones with MiXCR. Rows merge per CDR3 protein into single entries with the most common DNA and genes. For this sample the table gives some 180,000 distinct CDR3 sequences, of which over 15% were detected only once. The leading ten clones occupy around 29% of the sample. Material for sequencing was blood. The receptors here all came from a woman aged 45-59 years with Graves' hyperthyroidism.

This clonotype has a count of ten or more. The gene calls are TRBV5-1 and TRBJ2-1, with a possible D match to TRBD1 (5 bases). Trimming left V 10 bases short and J 3 bases short, with 17 bases between. Per germline, CDR1 SGHRS and CDR2 YFSETQ. The CDR3 covers 14 residues. The CDR3 coding sequence is TGCGCCGGGGCTACAGGAGACCGCTACAATGAGCAGTTCTTC. Protein sequence: CAGATGDRYNEQFF.

This clonotype was detected ten times or more. The V gene is TRBV4-1, the J gene TRBJ2-7, with unresolved D. CDR1 is MGHRA, CDR2 YSYEKL, per germline. CDR3 length: 13 amino acids. Trimming removed 3 bases at V and 2 bases at J, with 8 bases between. The DNA for the CDR3 is TGCGCCAGCAGCCATGAGATTACCTACGAGCAGTACTTC. The encoded protein is CASSHEITYEQYF.

This clonotype was counted at least ten times. The gene calls are TRBV5-1 and TRBJ2-1; the match to TRBD1 covers 8 bases. Germline values: CDR1 SGHRS, CDR2 YFSETQ. Trimming cost V 3 bases and J 5 bases; bases outside gene matches: 1. The CDR3 spans 13 residues. The CDR3 nucleotides are TGCGCCAGCAGCTGGACAGGGAACAATGAGCAGTTCTTC. Encoded protein: CASSWTGNNEQFF.

This clonotype was recorded many times. The chain has TRBV3-1 and TRBJ2-7; D possibly corresponds to TRBD1 (5 bases). Deletions cut 4 bases from V and 2 bases from J, with 12 bases between. The germline V gene encodes CDR1 LGHDT and CDR2 YNNKEL (reference sequence). The CDR3 covers 14 residues. DNA for the CDR3: TGTGCCAGCAGCCCTTTAACAGGAACCTACGAGCAGTACTTC. The encoded protein is CASSPLTGTYEQYF.

This clonotype was recorded many times. J is TRBJ2-7 and V is TRBV6-1; D call uncertain. Germline V lookup: CDR1 MNHNS, CDR2 SASEGT. CDR3 length: 12 residues. The V end lost 5 bases, the J end lost 7 bases, and 12 bases lay between the germline ends. CDR3 region: CASSSLLKEQYF. The DNA of the CDR3 is TGTGCCAGCAGTTCCCTCCTCAAGGAGCAGTACTTC.

Ten or more counts support this clonotype. V gene TRBV9 combines with J gene TRBJ1-1; 8 bases map to TRBD1. J lost 0 bases, V lost 4 bases, and 8 bases had no gene match. The CDR3 runs 16 residues. The germline CDR1 and CDR2 sequences are SGDLS and YYNGEE. CDR3 DNA: TGTGCCAGCAGCCCAGACAGGGGTACAGTGAACACTGAAGCTTTCTTT. Its translation: CASSPDRGTVNTEAFF.

The sample holds many counts of this clonotype. The rearrangement links TRBV16 to TRBJ2-7; 8 bases fit TRBD1. Germline CDR1 reads KGHSY; CDR2 reads FQNENV. V was clipped by 0 bases and J by 5 bases; unmatched bases: 6. The CDR3 runs to 15 residues. The CDR3 loop is CASSQSGNRGNEQYF. The CDR3, as DNA: TGTGCCAGCAGCCAATCTGGCAACAGGGGGAACGAGCAGTACTTC.

This clonotype has ten or more counts. The J gene is TRBJ2-7, the V gene TRBV19, with a possible D match to TRBD2 (6 bases). CDR3 size: 15 residues. Trimming shortened V by 5 bases and J by 3 bases, and 17 bases separated the two germline ends. Per germline, CDR1 LNHDA and CDR2 SQIVND (reference sequence). The CDR3 here is CASSFLYRGLYEQYF. CDR3 coding DNA: TGTGCCAGTAGTTTTCTCTATCGGGGACTCTACGAGCAGTACTTC.

This clonotype was recorded at least ten times. This rearrangement joins TRBV5-1 to TRBJ1-1; no reliable D call. Trimming took 0 bases from V and 0 from J, leaving 6 bases between them. Germline CDR1 reads SGHRS; CDR2 reads YFSETQ. The CDR3 has 14 amino acids. CDR3 nucleotides: TGCGCCAGCAGCTTGGTTGGGGTGAACACTGAAGCTTTCTTT. Translation: CASSLVGVNTEAFF.

This clonotype was recorded at least ten times. This sequence joins TRBV18 and TRBJ1-1, with 9 positions matching TRBD1. V trimming: 3 bases; J trimming: 4 bases; junction bases outside the gene matches: 6. The CDR3 contains 15 residues. CDR1 is KGHSH, CDR2 LQKENI, per germline. In DNA, the CDR3 is TGTGCCAGCTCACCGGGACAGGGTGGGGGCACTGAAGCTTTCTTT. This encodes CASSPGQGGGTEAFF.

This clonotype was seen many times. The V gene is TRBV3-1, the J gene TRBJ1-2, with D unresolved. Germline lookup yields CDR1 LGHDT and CDR2 YNNKEL (reference sequence). V lost 0 bases to trimming and J lost 0 bases, with 5 bases between them. CDR3 length: 14 amino acids. The CDR3 sequence: CASSQEPTNYGYTF. CDR3 nucleotide sequence: TGTGCCAGCAGCCAAGAGCCAACTAACTATGGCTACACCTTC. Supplemented by reference TRBV3-1 and TRBJ1-2, the full variable domain reads DTAVSQTPKYLVTQMGNDKSIKCEQNLGHDTMYWYKQDSKKFLKIMFSYNNKELIINETVPNRFSPKSPDKAHLNLHINSLELGDSAVYFCASSQEPTNYGYTFGSGTRLTVV.

Many counts were recorded for this clonotype. The J gene is TRBJ1-2, the V gene TRBV20-1; D is undetermined. V lost 2 bases, J lost 8 bases, and 6 bases lay in between. The CDR3 totals 10 residues. Germline V gives CDR1 DFQATT, CDR2 SNEGSKA (reference sequence). Here the CDR3 DNA reads TGCAGTGCTAGACTCGCGGGCTACACCTTC. It specifies CSARLAGYTF.

The chain carries TRBV6-1 and TRBJ1-5; 8 bases are shared with TRBD1. V gave up 7 bases and J gave up 2 bases; unmatched junction bases: 4. Germline V CDR1 and CDR2: MNHNS, SASEGT. The CDR3 sequence is 14 residues long. This CDR3 reads CASIDRGGNQPQHF. The CDR3 DNA reads TGTGCCAGCATAGACAGGGGCGGCAATCAGCCCCAGCATTTT.

This clonotype was seen a handful of times. The V and J genes are TRBV11-2 and TRBJ2-2; 8 nucleotides line up with TRBD1. The J segment lost 0 bases and the V segment lost 7 bases, leaving 1 base of the junction unmatched. The CDR3 spans 14 residues. Germline CDR1 SGHAT, CDR2 FQNNGV. The CDR3 protein is CASTTGANTGELFF. CDR3 DNA sequence: TGTGCCAGCACGACAGGGGCGAACACCGGGGAGCTGTTTTTT.

This clonotype showed up just a few times. The chain uses TRBV7-9 and TRBJ2-2; D remains ambiguous. V dropped 8 bases and J dropped 4 bases, with 17 bases sitting between them. The germline V gene has CDR1 SEHNR and CDR2 FQNEAQ (reference sequence). The CDR3 is made up of 15 amino acids. The CDR3 DNA reads TGTGCCAGCGCCCCGTCAGCCCCGGGCACCGGGGAGCTGTTTTTT. This codes for CASAPSAPGTGELFF. Complete variable domain (other parts from reference TRBV7-9 and TRBJ2-2): DTGVSQNPRHKITKRGQNVTFRCDPISEHNRLYWYRQTLGQGPEFLTYFQNEAQLEKSRLLSDRFSAERPKGSFSTLEIQRTEQGDSAMYLCASAPSAPGTGELFFGEGSRLTVL.

The V call is TRBV6-5, the J call TRBJ1-4; 9 bases align to TRBD1. V dropped 2 bases and J dropped 5; count of bases not matched to a gene: 6. This CDR3 comprises 16 residues. Germline lookup yields CDR1 MNHEY and CDR2 SVGAGI. For the CDR3, the DNA is TGTGCCAGCAGTTACGTGGGGACAGGGATGAATGAAAAACTGTTTTTT. It is translated as CASSYVGTGMNEKLFF.

This clonotype appeared many times. The chain couples TRBV19 to TRBJ2-1, with 11 bases aligning to TRBD2. Germline CDR1 LNHDA, CDR2 SQIVND (reference sequence). The CDR3 runs 15 residues. Trimming removed 2 bases from V and 8 bases from J; junction bases left unmatched: 5. The CDR3 sequence is CASSIFSGGAHEQFF. In nucleotides, the CDR3 is TGTGCCAGTAGTATATTTAGCGGGGGGGCCCATGAGCAGTTCTTC.

For this clonotype: Possible read error: a much larger clone is one base away. CDR3: CAGSYGTSGANTGELFF. The CDR3 DNA sequence: TGTGCCGGCAGTTATGGAACTAGCGGGGCGAACACCGGGGAGCTGTTTTTT. This chain connects TRBV6-9 to TRBJ2-2; 10 bases align to TRBD2. Germline CDR1 reads MNHGY; CDR2 reads SVAAGI. This CDR3 has 17 amino acids.

This clonotype was counted ten times or more. V usage is TRBV7-3 and J usage is TRBJ2-3; 12 bases match TRBD2. Per the germline V gene, CDR1 is SGHTA and CDR2 is FQGTGA. This CDR3 spans 15 amino acids. V gave up 3 bases and J gave up 6 bases; unmatched junction bases: 4. CDR3 nucleotide sequence: TGTGCCAGCAGCTTGACTGGACTAGCGGGGGATACGCAGTATTTT. This gives the protein CASSLTGLAGDTQYF.

This clonotype showed up many times. The chain links TRBV15 to TRBJ2-7, with a tentative D call TRBD1 (7 bases). Per the germline V gene, CDR1 is LNHNV and CDR2 is YYDKDF (reference sequence). The V end was cut by 7 bases, the J end by 6 bases, with 13 bases between. The CDR3 runs 12 residues. The CDR3 DNA is TGTGCCACCAAAGAGGAGGGGGCCGAGCAGTACTTC. Its translation: CATKEEGAEQYF.

A few counts support this clonotype. The CDR3, as DNA: TGTGCCAGCAGCCAGAGGGCCAGGGGGCGCGAGAATGAGCAGTTCTTC. Its protein is CASSQRARGRENEQFF. The genes are TRBV5-6 and TRBJ2-1; the match to TRBD1 covers 8 bases. The CDR3 length is 16 residues. V trimming: 4 bases; J trimming: 7 bases; junction bases outside the gene matches: 13. CDR1 SGHDT and CDR2 YYEEEE come from the germline V gene. Full variable domain (outside the CDR3, taken from reference TRBV5-6 and TRBJ2-1): DAGVTQSPTHLIKTRGQQVTLRCSPKSGHDTVSWYQQALGQGPQFIFQYYEEEERQRGNFPDRFSGHQFPNYSSELNVNALLLGDSALYLCASSQRARGRENEQFFGPGTRLTVL.

This chain links TRBV19 with TRBJ2-2, with 7 bases matching TRBD1. Germline assignment: CDR1 LNHDA and CDR2 SQIVND (reference sequence). The CDR3 is 15 amino acids. Trimming cost V 3 bases and J 5 bases; bases outside gene matches: 6. The CDR3 DNA reads as TGTGCCAGTAGTATGGGCGTCAGGGGGACCGGGGAGCTGTTTTTT. This encodes CASSMGVRGTGELFF.

This clonotype was seen repeatedly, ten times or more. The V gene is TRBV14, the J gene TRBJ2-1; 8 positions agree with TRBD1. Trimming at V came to 0 bases and at J to 4 bases, leaving 2 bases not matched to a gene. CDR1 is SGHDN, CDR2 FVKESK, per germline. CDR3 length: 15 amino acids. The CDR3: CASSQDWTGYNEQFF. The CDR3 nucleotides are TGTGCCAGCAGCCAAGACTGGACAGGGTACAATGAGCAGTTCTTC.

This clonotype showed up many times. J is TRBJ1-2 and V is TRBV24-1; D not resolved. V was clipped by 1 base and J by 2 bases, with 4 bases between them. This CDR3 is 13 amino acids long. Germline values: CDR1 KGHDR, CDR2 SFDVKD. CDR3 loop: CATSDLNNYGYTF. As DNA, the CDR3 is TGTGCCACCAGTGATTTAAACAACTATGGCTACACCTTC.

At least ten counts were recorded for this clonotype. This sequence joins TRBV20-1 and TRBJ1-1; D call uncertain. CDR1 DFQATT and CDR2 SNEGSKA come from the germline V gene (reference sequence). The CDR3 spans 14 residues. V lost 1 base to trimming and J lost 1 base, with 10 bases between them. The CDR3 bases are TGCAGTGCTAGAGGGGGTTTATGGAACACTGAAGCTTTCTTT. Translation gives CSARGGLWNTEAFF.

This clonotype was seen ten or more times. The rearrangement joins TRBV5-1 to TRBJ2-1; 8 bases match TRBD2. The V gene end was trimmed by 0 bases and the J gene end by 3 bases; junction bases not matched to a gene: 2. Per germline, CDR1 SGHRS and CDR2 YFSETQ. The CDR3 is 15 amino acids. The CDR3 nucleotides are TGCGCCAGCAGCTTGGCCGGGGGGGACTACAATGAGCAGTTCTTC. It translates to CASSLAGGDYNEQFF.

This clonotype was counted ten times or more. One base away lies a much larger clone, so this may be a sequencing read error. No conserved phenylalanine or tryptophan is present at the end of the CDR3, so a read error is the likely explanation. V and J are TRBV6-5 and TRBJ1-1; D is ambiguous. Deletions cut 4 bases from V and 2 bases from J, with 11 bases between. This CDR3 contains 14 residues. Germline V gene sequence: CDR1 MNHEY, CDR2 SVGAGI. CDR3 coding DNA: TGTGCCAGCAGTTGGGCCCGGTTTAACACTGAAGCTTTCCTT. Its translation: CASSWARFNTEAFL.